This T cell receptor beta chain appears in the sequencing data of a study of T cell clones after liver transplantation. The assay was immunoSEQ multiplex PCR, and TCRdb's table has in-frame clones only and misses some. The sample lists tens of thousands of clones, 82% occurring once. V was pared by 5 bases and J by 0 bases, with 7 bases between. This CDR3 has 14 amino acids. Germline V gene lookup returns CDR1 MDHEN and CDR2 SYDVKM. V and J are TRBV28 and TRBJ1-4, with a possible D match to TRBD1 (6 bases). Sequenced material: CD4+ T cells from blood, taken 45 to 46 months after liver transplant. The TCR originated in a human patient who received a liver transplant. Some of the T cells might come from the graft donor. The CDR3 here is CASSQGPTNEKLFF. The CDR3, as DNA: TGTGCCAGCAGTCAGGGGCCAACTAATGAAAAACTGTTTTTT.